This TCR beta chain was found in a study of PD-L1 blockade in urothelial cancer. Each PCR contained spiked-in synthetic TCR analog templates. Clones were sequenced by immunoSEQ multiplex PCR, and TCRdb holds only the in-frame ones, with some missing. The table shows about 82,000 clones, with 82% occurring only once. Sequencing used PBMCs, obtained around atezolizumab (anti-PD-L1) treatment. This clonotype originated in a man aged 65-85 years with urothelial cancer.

The CDR3 DNA follows: TGTGCCAGTAGACACCAGACAGGGTACACTGAAGCTTTCTTT. Amino acids: CASRHQTGYTEAFF. The chain combines TRBV19 with TRBJ1-1; 7 bases line up with TRBD1. V was pared by 6 bases and J by 3 bases, with 7 bases of the junction left unmatched. The V gene's germline CDR1 is LNHDA and CDR2 SQIVND (reference sequence). The CDR3 consists of 14 residues.